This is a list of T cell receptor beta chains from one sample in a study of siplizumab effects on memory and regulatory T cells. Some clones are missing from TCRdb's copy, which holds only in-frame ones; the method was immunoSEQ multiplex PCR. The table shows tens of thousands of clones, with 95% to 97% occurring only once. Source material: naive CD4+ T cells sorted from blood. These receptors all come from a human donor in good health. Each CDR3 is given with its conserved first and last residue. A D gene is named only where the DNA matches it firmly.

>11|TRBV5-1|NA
CASSGTYEQYF
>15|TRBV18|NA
CASSPPGVTGETQYF
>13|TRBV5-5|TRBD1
CASSWDRAQPQHF
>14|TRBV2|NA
CASSVARNNQPQHF
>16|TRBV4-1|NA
CASSQATRTGTYEQYF
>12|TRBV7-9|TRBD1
CASSLQQGVQYF
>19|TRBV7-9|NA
CASSFTGGRLEVSTDTQYF
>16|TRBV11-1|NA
CASSLIGARANTEAFF
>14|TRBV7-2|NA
CASSLGVNTYEQYF
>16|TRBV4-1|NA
CASSLRPRDGSNEQFF